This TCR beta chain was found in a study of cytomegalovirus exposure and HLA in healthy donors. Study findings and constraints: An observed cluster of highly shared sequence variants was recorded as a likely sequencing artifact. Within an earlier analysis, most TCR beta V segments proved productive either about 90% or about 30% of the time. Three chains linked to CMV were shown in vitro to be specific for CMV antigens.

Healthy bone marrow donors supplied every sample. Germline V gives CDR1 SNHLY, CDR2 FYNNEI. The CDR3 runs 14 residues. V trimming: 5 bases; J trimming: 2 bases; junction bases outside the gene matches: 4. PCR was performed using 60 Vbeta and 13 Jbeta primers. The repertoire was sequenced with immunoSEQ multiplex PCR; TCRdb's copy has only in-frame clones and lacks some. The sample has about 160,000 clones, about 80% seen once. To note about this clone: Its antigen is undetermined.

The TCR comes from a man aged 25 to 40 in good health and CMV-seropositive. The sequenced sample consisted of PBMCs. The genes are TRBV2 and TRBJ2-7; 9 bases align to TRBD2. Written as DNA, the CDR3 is TGTGCCAGCAGTAGACTAGCGGAGCCCTACGAGCAGTACTTC. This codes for CASSRLAEPYEQYF.